This T cell receptor (beta chain) was documented in a study of graft-versus-host responses after intestinal transplantation. With respect to this clone: The antigen is not known.

Clones were read by immunoSEQ multiplex PCR, and TCRdb kept only the in-frame ones, dropping some. Here the sample spans more than 80,000 clones, about nine tenths being singletons. J gave up 7 bases and V 6 bases, and 6 bases lay outside the gene matches. Germline-derived CDR1 and CDR2 are LNHDA and SQIVND (reference sequence). CDR3 length: 14 residues. The TCR sequence derives from a human donor who was the organ donor for an intestinal transplant. The sample was unstimulated CD4+ T cells sorted from spleen or lymph node cells, taken before transplant. V usage is TRBV19 and J usage is TRBJ2-3; 11 bases align to TRBD2. The CDR3 here is CASSTGLAANTQYF. CDR3 sequence (DNA): TGTGCCAGTAGCACGGGACTAGCGGCGAATACGCAGTATTTT. The variable domain in full, completed from reference TRBV19 and TRBJ2-3, reads DGGITQSPKYLFRKEGQNVTLSCEQNLNHDAMYWYRQDPGQGLRLIYYSQIVNDFQKGDIAEGYSVSREKKESFPLTVTSAQKNPTAFYLCASSTGLAANTQYFGPGTRLTVL.